A selection of T cell receptor beta chains follows, all from one sample in a study of blood T cell repertoires in COVID-19. TCRdb keeps only in-frame clones here, not all; method: immunoSEQ multiplex PCR. The sample consists of about 200,000 clones, around nine tenths of them appearing once. Sample: peripheral blood. Receptors were obtained from a man in his sixties who had recovered from COVID-19. Both conserved end residues are part of each CDR3. The order of the fields is D gene, V gene, J gene, clone size, CDR3 protein, CDR3 DNA. A D gene is named only where the DNA matches it firmly. The size entry is marked missing in some rows and otherwise reads once, few, many or a size class.

>TRBD1|TRBV4-1|TRBJ1-1|.
CASSQARGQVPLNTEAFF
TGCGCCAGCAGCCAAGCGAGGGGACAGGTCCCGTTGAACACTGAAGCTTTCTTT
>TRBD1|TRBV19|TRBJ1-2|once
CASGDSYGYTF
TGTGCCAGTGGGGACAGTTATGGCTACACCTTC
>.|TRBV11-2|TRBJ1-6|few
CASSRPQRSGWALHF
TGTGCCAGCAGCCGGCCCCAACGGTCGGGGTGGGCCCTCCACTTT
>.|TRBV18|TRBJ2-5|.
CASSSTTGGLQETQYF
TGTGCCAGCTCATCCACGACGGGGGGCCTTCAAGAGACCCAGTACTTC
>TRBD2|TRBV6-1|TRBJ2-3|.
CASSVDREGQRDTQYF
TGTGCCAGCAGTGTCGATCGGGAGGGCCAGAGAGATACGCAGTATTTT
>.|TRBV9|TRBJ2-5|.
CASSPLSGTQYF
TGTGCCAGCAGCCCTCTCTCAGGGACCCAGTACTTC
>.|TRBV30|TRBJ2-1|.
CAWSLENEQFF
TGTGCCTGGAGTCTTGAGAATGAGCAGTTCTTC
>TRBD2|TRBV5-1|TRBJ2-2|once
CASRGLAGVSTGELFF
TGCGCCAGCAGGGGACTAGCGGGAGTGAGCACCGGGGAGCTGTTTTTT
>TRBD1|TRBV6-5|TRBJ1-1|.
CASSSPGTANTEAFF
TGTGCCAGCAGTTCCCCCGGGACAGCGAACACTGAAGCTTTCTTT
>TRBD1|TRBV5-5|TRBJ2-5|.
CASSQGTAQETQYF
TGTGCCAGCAGCCAGGGGACAGCCCAAGAGACCCAGTACTTC
>.|TRBV18|TRBJ2-1|.
CASSPWTASYNEQFF
TGTGCCAGCTCACCCTGGACAGCCTCCTACAATGAGCAGTTCTTC
>TRBD2|TRBV7-6|TRBJ2-7|.
CASSFNARGGPSYEQYF
TGTGCCAGCAGCTTTAACGCCCGGGGGGGCCCATCCTACGAGCAGTACTTC
>.|TRBV9|TRBJ2-3|.
CASSVRVNTDTQYF
TGTGCCAGCAGCGTCAGGGTCAACACAGATACGCAGTATTTT
>TRBD1|TRBV7-9|TRBJ1-4|.
CASSSGQGVHEKLFF
TGTGCCAGCAGCTCGGGACAGGGCGTTCATGAAAAACTGTTTTTT
>TRBD2|TRBV10-3|TRBJ2-3|.
CAISDPQKRGDTQYF
TGTGCCATCAGTGACCCTCAAAAGCGGGGCGATACGCAGTATTTT
>TRBD2|TRBV5-6|TRBJ2-7|.
CASSLTGTRSYEQYF
TGTGCCAGCAGCCTCACCGGGACTAGGTCGTACGAGCAGTACTTC
>.|TRBV11-2|TRBJ2-1|.
CASSLERERLRNEQFF
TGTGCCAGCAGCTTAGAAAGGGAGAGGTTGAGGAATGAGCAGTTCTTC
>.|TRBV2|TRBJ2-3|.
CASSDRVVTDTQYF
TGTGCCAGCAGTGACCGGGTGGTCACAGATACGCAGTATTTT
>.|TRBV4-3|TRBJ1-4|once
CASSQGARNEKLFF
TGCGCCAGCAGCCAAGGGGCACGGAATGAAAAACTGTTTTTT
>.|TRBV11-2|TRBJ2-7|.
CASSPWGRVGREQYF
TGTGCCAGCAGCCCCTGGGGCAGGGTCGGTCGCGAGCAGTACTTC
>TRBD1|TRBV28|TRBJ1-1|.
CASSLISGQGASAFF
TGTGCCAGCAGTTTAATAAGTGGACAGGGGGCATCAGCTTTCTTT
>.|TRBV30|TRBJ2-5|once
CAWSVVATETQYF
TGTGCCTGGAGTGTAGTGGCAACGGAGACCCAGTACTTC
>TRBD1|TRBV28|TRBJ2-7|.
CASRSGQGAYEQYF
TGTGCCAGCAGATCGGGACAGGGGGCATACGAGCAGTACTTC
>TRBD2|TRBV18|TRBJ2-7|.
CASSPQLAGGTLQQYF
TGTGCCAGCTCACCACAGCTAGCGGGAGGGACCCTCCAGCAGTACTTC
>TRBD1|TRBV5-1|TRBJ1-1|.
CASSRQGENTEAFF
TGCGCCAGCAGTCGTCAGGGGGAGAACACTGAAGCTTTCTTT
>.|TRBV6-5|TRBJ1-1|.
CASSSIDSLNTEAFF
TGTGCCAGCAGTTCCATCGACAGCTTAAACACTGAAGCTTTCTTT
>TRBD2|TRBV29-1|TRBJ2-3|.
CSVSYLAGGPTDTQYF
TGCAGCGTTTCCTACTTAGCGGGAGGACCCACAGATACGCAGTATTTT
>.|TRBV5-1|TRBJ1-1|.
CASSLGQLLNTEAFF
TGCGCCAGCAGCTTGGGACAGCTACTGAACACTGAAGCTTTCTTT
>.|TRBV10-3|TRBJ2-1|.
CAISESERSSRINEQFF
TGTGCCATCAGTGAGTCGGAGAGGTCTAGCCGCATAAATGAGCAGTTCTTC
>.|TRBV15|TRBJ2-1|.
CATSRDVRRKLNNEQFF
TGTGCCACCAGCAGAGATGTTCGGCGGAAACTAAACAATGAGCAGTTCTTC
>TRBD1|TRBV5-1|TRBJ2-3|.
CASSVGRGQGSPDTQYF
TGCGCCAGCAGCGTAGGACGGGGACAGGGCAGTCCAGATACGCAGTATTTT
>TRBD2|TRBV5-1|TRBJ2-1|.
CASRDLAGEVDEQFF
TGCGCCAGCAGAGATCTAGCGGGAGAAGTCGATGAGCAGTTCTTC
>TRBD1|TRBV5-4|TRBJ1-1|.
CASSPTGQNTEAFF
TGTGCCAGCAGCCCGACAGGGCAGAACACTGAAGCTTTCTTT
>TRBD1|TRBV19|TRBJ1-2|.
CASTKRGGTGTYGYTF
TGTGCCAGTACCAAAAGGGGGGGGACAGGGACCTATGGCTACACCTTC
>.|TRBV5-4|TRBJ1-2|.
CASSPRAGDTYGYTF
TGTGCCAGCAGCCCCCGGGCAGGGGATACCTATGGCTACACCTTC
>TRBD2|TRBV2|TRBJ2-7|.
CASRETSGRGEQYF
TGTGCCAGCAGGGAAACTAGCGGGAGGGGCGAGCAGTACTTC
>TRBD2|TRBV25-1|TRBJ2-5|.
CASSESGTSGSQETQYF
TGTGCCAGCAGTGAATCCGGGACTAGCGGGAGCCAAGAGACCCAGTACTTC
>TRBD1|TRBV24-1|TRBJ1-1|.
CATSPGQGEEAFF
TGTGCCACCAGCCCTGGACAGGGGGAGGAAGCTTTCTTT
>TRBD2|TRBV15|TRBJ2-3|.
CATSRTSGERGDTQYF
TGTGCCACCAGCAGGACTAGCGGGGAACGTGGAGATACGCAGTATTTT
>.|TRBV6-1|TRBJ2-7|.
CASSEAQVEQYF
TGTGCCAGCAGTGAAGCGCAGGTCGAGCAGTACTTC
>.|TRBV6-5|TRBJ1-3|many
CASSYSGVQGNTIYF
TGTGCCAGCAGTTACTCGGGGGTGCAGGGGAACACCATATATTTT
>.|TRBV5-8|TRBJ1-1|once
CASSFTGKPAEAFF
TGTGCCAGCAGCTTTACAGGGAAACCGGCTGAAGCTTTCTTT
>.|TRBV30|TRBJ2-3|.
CAWSAGRKDTQYF
TGTGCCTGGAGTGCGGGGAGGAAAGATACGCAGTATTTT
>.|TRBV5-8|TRBJ2-1|.
CASSPRPKTASHSYNEQFF
TGTGCCAGCAGCCCGAGGCCGAAGACGGCCTCACATTCCTACAATGAGCAGTTCTTC
>.|TRBV28|TRBJ1-1|.
CASSFPRVPEAFF
TGTGCCAGCAGTTTCCCCAGGGTCCCTGAAGCTTTCTTT
>TRBD2|TRBV9|TRBJ2-2|.
CASKPGGKTGELFF
TGTGCCAGCAAACCGGGAGGGAAAACCGGGGAGCTGTTTTTT